This T cell receptor beta chain was captured by sequencing in a study of T-cell reconstitution after alpha-beta-depleted transplantation in children. TCRbeta library preparation incorporated unique molecular identifiers. TCRdb reprocessed the PCR reads with MiXCR, giving one entry per CDR3 protein. The sample lists over 100,000 distinct CDR3 sequences, 10% occurring once. CDR1 and CDR2 from the germline V gene are DFQATT and SNEGSKA (reference sequence). This CDR3 is built from 12 residues. V gave up 5 bases and J gave up 0 bases, with 7 bases separating them. The chain employs TRBV20-1 and TRBJ2-5; D may be TRBD2 (5 bases). The sequenced sample was PBMCs, obtained before TCRalphabeta/CD19-depleted stem cell transplant. The sequence was obtained from a boy younger than 10 with acute lymphoblastic leukemia, due to receive a stem cell transplant. For the CDR3, the DNA is TGCAGTGCTCAAGCGGACCAAGAGACCCAGTACTTC. Translation: CSAQADQETQYF.